These 8 T cell receptor beta chains originate from one sample sequenced in a study of identical twins (TCRdb year 2016). The protocol used for the library was 5' RACE. Sequencing relied on an Illumina HiSeq 2000. TCRdb reprocessed the public reads (quality trimming at Q25 with fastp, clone calling with MiXCR) and kept in-frame beta chains. Rows matching on CDR3 protein sequence are summarized as one entry with the most common DNA and genes. The table for this sample lists just under 650,000 distinct CDR3 sequences; roughly 6.6% of them were counted only once. The ten largest clonotypes hold roughly 1.6% of the sample. These data also featured in a second study, about yellow fever vaccine responses in identical twins.

Sample: PBMCs. These receptors were taken from a woman aged 18 to 35 in good health.

This clonotype was recorded a few times. CDR3 in DNA: TGTGCCAGCAGCCCAGGGGTCGGGCCTTCAGAGACCCAGTACTTC. Protein product: CASSPGVGPSETQYF. The V and J genes are TRBV7-9 and TRBJ2-5; a weak D match, TRBD1 (6 bases). The V end lost 5 bases, the J end lost 4 bases, and 17 bases lay between the germline ends. CDR1 SEHNR and CDR2 FQNEAQ come from the germline V gene (reference sequence). This CDR3 is built from 15 residues.

The chain combines TRBV20-1 with TRBJ1-2; D is uncertain. The CDR3 consists of 13 residues. V lost 0 bases to trimming and J lost 2 bases, with 7 bases between them. CDR1 is DFQATT, CDR2 SNEGSKA, per germline (reference sequence). The CDR3 coding sequence is TGCAGTGCTAGAGATCACGCGAACTATGGCTACACCTTC. Amino acids: CSARDHANYGYTF.

A few counts support this clonotype. The V and J genes are TRBV7-9 and TRBJ1-4, with TRBD1 identical over 7 bases. CDR1 is SEHNR and CDR2 is FQNEAQ in the germline V gene (reference sequence). V was pared by 8 bases and J by 4 bases, with 4 bases of the junction left unmatched. The CDR3 extends over 13 amino acids. The chain's CDR3 is CASQGGINEKLFF. In DNA, the CDR3 is TGTGCCAGCCAGGGGGGAATTAATGAAAAACTGTTTTTT.

Regarding this clonotype: The junction departs from germline at one end; a sequencing error may be responsible. The chain has TRBV20-1 and TRBJ2-1; 8 bases agree with TRBD2. The CDR3 spans 15 residues. Looked up from germline, CDR1 is DFQATT and CDR2 is SNEGSKA (reference sequence). This CDR3 is CCARLLADFYNEQFF. CDR3 nucleotide sequence: TGCTGTGCTAGACTACTAGCGGACTTTTACAATGAGCAGTTCTTC.

This clonotype was observed a few times. The chain employs TRBV7-8 and TRBJ1-5, with D perhaps matching TRBD1 (6 bases). CDR3 length equals 16 residues. Trimming left V 1 base short and J 1 base short, with 11 bases between. CDR1 and CDR2 from the germline V gene are SGHVS and FQNEAQ. The CDR3 sequence is CASSLDRAGSNQPQHF. Written as DNA, the CDR3 is TGTGCCAGCAGCTTAGACAGGGCGGGGAGCAATCAGCCCCAGCATTTT.

The rearrangement uses TRBV7-2 and TRBJ1-5; D call uncertain. Between the trimmed V and J ends, which lost 1 base and 4 bases, there was a span of 11 bases. The germline CDR1 and CDR2 sequences are SGHTA and FQGNSA. The CDR3 totals 15 residues. Here the CDR3 reads CASSLVKGLNQPQHF. In DNA form, the CDR3 reads TGTGCCAGCAGCTTAGTTAAGGGTTTGAATCAGCCCCAGCATTTT.

This clonotype came up many times. J is TRBJ1-3 and V is TRBV25-1; D not certain. Trimming cost V 1 base and J 4 bases, with 5 bases left between them. There are 13 residues in the CDR3. Germline-derived CDR1 and CDR2 are MGHDK and SYGVNS. The CDR3, as DNA: TGTGCCAGCAGTGAATTCGGGGGAAACACCATATATTTT. It specifies CASSEFGGNTIYF.

The sample holds many counts of this clonotype. The gene calls are TRBV28 and TRBJ2-3, with a weak D call TRBD2 (6 bases). V shed 2 bases and J shed 6 bases, with 15 bases lying between them. Germline CDR1 reads MDHEN; CDR2 reads SYDVKM. The CDR3 is made up of 15 amino acids. CDR3 amino acids: CASSLALASRDTQYF. The CDR3 DNA follows: TGTGCCAGCAGTTTAGCACTAGCAAGCAGGGATACGCAGTATTTT. The variable domain in full, completed from reference TRBV28 and TRBJ2-3, reads DVKVTQSSRYLVKRTGEKVFLECVQDMDHENMFWYRQDPGLGLRLIYFSYDVKMKEKGDIPEGYSVSREKKERFSLILESASTNQTSMYLCASSLALASRDTQYFGPGTRLTVL.